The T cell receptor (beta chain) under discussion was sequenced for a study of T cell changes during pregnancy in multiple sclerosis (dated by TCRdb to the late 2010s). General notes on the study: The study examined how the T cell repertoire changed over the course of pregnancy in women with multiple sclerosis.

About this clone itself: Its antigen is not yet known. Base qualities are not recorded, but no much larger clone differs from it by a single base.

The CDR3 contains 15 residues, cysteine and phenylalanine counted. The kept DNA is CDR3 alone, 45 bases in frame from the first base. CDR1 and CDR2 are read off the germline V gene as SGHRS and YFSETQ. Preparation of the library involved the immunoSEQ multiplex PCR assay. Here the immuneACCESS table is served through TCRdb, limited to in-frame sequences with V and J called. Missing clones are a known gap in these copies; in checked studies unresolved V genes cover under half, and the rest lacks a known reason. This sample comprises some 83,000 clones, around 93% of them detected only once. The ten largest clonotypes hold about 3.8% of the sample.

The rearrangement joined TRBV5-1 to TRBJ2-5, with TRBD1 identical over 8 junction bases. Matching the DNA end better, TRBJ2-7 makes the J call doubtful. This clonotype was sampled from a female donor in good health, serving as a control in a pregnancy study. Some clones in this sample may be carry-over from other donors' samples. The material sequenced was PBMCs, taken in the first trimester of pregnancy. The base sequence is TGCGCCAGCAGCCCTCCGGGACAGGAATCCTACGAGCAGTACTTC. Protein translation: CASSPPGQESYEQYF.